The source of this TCR beta chain is a study of control samples from healthy donors and cancer patients. Germline lookup yields CDR1 WNHNN and CDR2 SYGVQD (reference sequence). This CDR3 comprises 13 residues. Trimming cost V 7 bases and J 3 bases, with 13 bases left between them. Libraries were prepared by immunoSEQ multiplex PCR; TCRdb keeps only in-frame clonotypes and omits some of them. This repertoire shows fewer than 100,000 clones, around 82% found once; its top ten account for roughly 2%. The specimen sequenced was blood. This receptor was taken from a man aged 55 to 70 in good health. V and J are TRBV10-1 and TRBJ2-7; tentatively, D is TRBD1 (5 bases). The CDR3: CASTRSQGYEQYF. DNA of the CDR3: TGCGCCAGCACTCGCTCCCAGGGCTACGAGCAGTACTTC.